These T cell receptor beta chains were read from a single sample in a study of PD-1 blockade in classical Hodgkin lymphoma. Here immunoSEQ multiplex PCR was the method, and the copy in TCRdb shows in-frame clones only, minus some. The sample shows 7,500 to 8,000 clones, more than 80% of them seen only once. The sequences come from CD4+ T cells from blood, collected at baseline. These receptors were taken from a human donor with classical Hodgkin lymphoma. Each CDR3 is given with its conserved first and last residue. The D gene is left open where the match is weak. Where a row states a size, it is once, few, many or the class of an expanded clone; other rows omit it.

J | D | V | size | DNA | CDR3
TRBJ2-6 | TRBD1 | TRBV27 | . | TGTGCCGGTAGCCGGGACAGGGTTCGCTCTGGGGCCAACGTCCTGACTTTC | CAGSRDRVRSGANVLTF
TRBJ2-3 | . | TRBV6-5 | . | TGTGCCAGCAGTTACTCGATCGGGGGCACAGATACGCAGTATTTT | CASSYSIGGTDTQYF
TRBJ1-1 | . | TRBV15 | . | TGTGCCACCAGCAGCGGACAACACACTGAAGCTTTCTTT | CATSSGQHTEAFF
TRBJ1-5 | . | TRBV15 | . | TGTGCCACCAGCAGAGATGGGGACAACCATCAGCCCCAGCATTTT | CATSRDGDNHQPQHF
TRBJ1-1 | . | TRBV9 | . | TGTGCCAGCAGCCTGACGGCGAACACTGAAGCTTTCTTT | CASSLTANTEAFF
TRBJ2-7 | TRBD2 | TRBV2 | . | TGTGCCAGCCCAACTAGCGGGGGGGCCTCGGACGAGCAGTACTTC | CASPTSGGASDEQYF
TRBJ1-3 | . | TRBV6-1 | . | TGTGCCAGCGACTTGCAGCCTGGAAACACCATATATTTT | CASDLQPGNTIYF
TRBJ2-5 | . | TRBV19 | . | TGTGCCAGTAGTAAATGGGAACGGAAAGAGACCCAGTACTTC | CASSKWERKETQYF
TRBJ1-3 | . | TRBV30 | . | TGTGCCTGGAGTGGAGGGGGAAACACCATATATTTT | CAWSGGGNTIYF
TRBJ2-6 | . | TRBV5-1 | . | TGCGCCAGCAGCTATTCAGGCTCTGGGGCCAACGTCCTGACTTTC | CASSYSGSGANVLTF
TRBJ2-5 | TRBD2 | TRBV11-2 | . | TGTGCCAGCAGCTTATTGACTAGCGGGAGGGCCACCACGGCCCAGTACTTC | CASSLLTSGRATTAQYF
TRBJ1-1 | . | TRBV18 | . | TGTGCCAGCTCACTCCGACAGGAGGGCACTGAAGCTTTCTTT | CASSLRQEGTEAFF
TRBJ2-5 | TRBD1 | TRBV6-1 | once | TGTGCCAGCAGTCCGGGACAGAGCCGGGAGACCCAGTACTTC | CASSPGQSRETQYF
TRBJ1-1 | . | TRBV5-4 | few | TGTGCCAGCAGCTTGGGGAACAGGGCCGGCACTGAAGCTTTCTTT | CASSLGNRAGTEAFF
TRBJ2-3 | . | TRBV7-2 | . | TGTGCCAGCAGCTTAATGCAGGGAACAGATACGCAGTATTTT | CASSLMQGTDTQYF
TRBJ2-5 | . | TRBV2 | few | TGTGCCAGCAGTGTGGGCCAGCAAGAGACCCAGTACTTC | CASSVGQQETQYF
TRBJ2-3 | . | TRBV14 | . | TGTGCCAGCAGCCAAGATCTAGCCCGAACGAGAGATACGCAGTATTTT | CASSQDLARTRDTQYF
TRBJ2-7 | . | TRBV18 | . | TGTGCCAGCTCACCGGGCCTTTTTGGGGCCCACGAGCAGTACTTC | CASSPGLFGAHEQYF
TRBJ1-2 | . | TRBV18 | once | TGTGCCAGCTCACCAGGGGAATATGGCTACACCTTC | CASSPGEYGYTF
TRBJ2-1 | . | TRBV20-1 | . | TGCAGTGCTTTTCACTGGAATGAGCAGTTCTTC | CSAFHWNEQFF
TRBJ2-3 | . | TRBV10-3 | . | TGTGCCATCAAAGCCGCCACAGATACGCAGTATTTT | CAIKAATDTQYF
TRBJ1-1 | TRBD1 | TRBV15 | . | TGTGCCACCAGCGGCCCCTGGGACAGGGGGCAAGCTTTCTTT | CATSGPWDRGQAFF
TRBJ2-4 | . | TRBV27 | . | TGTGCCAGCAGTTTATACCCAGTTACAAACATTCAGTACTTC | CASSLYPVTNIQYF
TRBJ2-7 | TRBD1 | TRBV20-1 | . | TGCAGTGCTAGAGTAGGGGGCGGGCAGTACTTC | CSARVGGGQYF
TRBJ2-5 | TRBD1 | TRBV28 | . | TGTGCCAGCAGCCCCTCCGGACAGGGGAGCGGAAAGACCCAGTACTTC | CASSPSGQGSGKTQYF
TRBJ1-1 | . | TRBV4-1 | . | TGCGCCAGCAGCCAAGACGACGAGGTCATGAACACTGAAGCTTTCTTT | CASSQDDEVMNTEAFF
TRBJ2-3 | TRBD2 | TRBV9 | . | TGTGCCAGCAGTGCTGAACAGCGGGGGGCGGGAGATACGCAGTATTTT | CASSAEQRGAGDTQYF